One sample yielded the 22 T cell receptor beta chains listed below, sequenced in a study of T cells after yellow fever vaccination. TCRdb independently ran MiXCR on the 5' RACE reads; one entry per CDR3 protein. The sample lists hundreds of thousands of distinct CDR3 sequences; under 15% were seen once. Sample: CD4+ T cells sorted from PBMCs, taken 15 days after the yellow fever booster vaccination. These receptors were taken from a man aged 18 to 30 who received the YFV17D yellow fever vaccine.

This clonotype was seen a single time. The chain employs TRBV5-1 and TRBJ1-2; a possible D gene is TRBD1 (5 bases). CDR3 length: 13 residues. Looked up from germline, CDR1 is SGHRS and CDR2 is YFSETQ. Trimming shortened V by 2 bases and J by 5 bases, and 10 bases separated the two germline ends. The CDR3 sequence: CASSLTGEYGYTF. The CDR3 bases are TGCGCCAGCAGCTTAACAGGAGAGTATGGCTACACCTTC.

This clonotype was counted between two and nine times. The rearrangement joins TRBV20-1 to TRBJ2-3; D unresolved. The CDR3 spans 15 residues. V gave up 0 bases and J gave up 0 bases, with 10 bases separating them. Looked up from germline, CDR1 is DFQATT and CDR2 is SNEGSKA (reference sequence). CDR3 region: CSARDMASSTDTQYF. CDR3 DNA: TGCAGTGCTAGAGATATGGCCTCTAGCACAGATACGCAGTATTTT.

The chain joins TRBV7-2 to TRBJ2-1; D not resolved. V shed 5 bases and J shed 8 bases, with 22 bases lying between them. CDR1 and CDR2 (germline): SGHTA, FQGNSA. This CDR3 region has 16 residues. In DNA, the CDR3 is TGTGCCAGCAGCCCATTGGCCGCAATACTTGGCCATGAGCAGTTCTTC. This codes for CASSPLAAILGHEQFF.

The rearrangement links TRBV7-9 to TRBJ2-5; 7 bases fit TRBD1. The J segment lost 2 bases and the V segment lost 6 bases, leaving 6 bases of the junction unmatched. In germline, CDR1 is SEHNR, CDR2 FQNEAQ (reference sequence). The CDR3 spans 14 residues. The CDR3 is CASRHDRVQETQYF. CDR3 DNA: TGTGCCAGCAGACACGACAGGGTTCAAGAGACCCAGTACTTC.

V and J are TRBV7-2 and TRBJ1-2, with TRBD1 matching 7 bases. In germline, CDR1 is SGHTA, CDR2 FQGNSA. Unmatched junction bases numbered 12, after V lost 5 bases and J lost 3 bases. CDR3 length: 16 residues. In DNA, the CDR3 is TGTGCCAGCAGCGACAGTCCCGGGACAGCTTACTATGGCTACACCTTC. It is translated as CASSDSPGTAYYGYTF.

This clonotype was found a few times. The rearrangement links TRBV6-5 to TRBJ2-6; 10 nucleotides agree with TRBD1. The CDR3 has 18 residues. CDR1 MNHEY and CDR2 SVGAGI come from the germline V gene. V was clipped by 7 bases and J by 0 bases; unmatched bases: 9. The CDR3 coding sequence is TGTGCCAGCACCTCGCCGGGACAGGGGACCTCTGGGGCCAACGTCCTGACTTTC. Its translation: CASTSPGQGTSGANVLTF.

The J gene is TRBJ2-1, the V gene TRBV20-1, with TRBD1 identical over 9 bases. V was pared by 3 bases and J by 5 bases, with 8 bases of the junction left unmatched. Germline V gives CDR1 DFQATT, CDR2 SNEGSKA (reference sequence). The CDR3 spans 15 residues. The CDR3 sequence: CSASIGQGLNNEQFF. The DNA of the CDR3 is TGCAGTGCTAGTATCGGACAGGGGCTCAACAATGAGCAGTTCTTC.

The sample holds many counts of this clonotype. J is TRBJ2-1 and V is TRBV20-1, with 7 bases lining up with TRBD2. The CDR3 extends over 14 amino acids. The trim removed 6 bases at V and 4 bases at J, leaving 9 bases unmatched. Per the germline V gene, CDR1 is DFQATT and CDR2 is SNEGSKA (reference sequence). The CDR3 nucleotides read TGCAGTGCCGCTTCGCGGGGGTATTACAATGAGCAGTTCTTC. This translates into CSAASRGYYNEQFF.

This clonotype was detected only a few times. The CDR3 DNA follows: TGTGCCAGCAGCTCGGGTCTTTGGGGGAACACTGAAGCTTTCTTT. Translated: CASSSGLWGNTEAFF. This sequence joins TRBV7-2 and TRBJ1-1; D uncertain. The ends were cut back, 4 bases at V and 1 base at J, with 13 bases in the middle. Germline lookup yields CDR1 SGHTA and CDR2 FQGNSA. The CDR3 totals 15 residues.

This clonotype appeared a few times. V gene TRBV12-3 or TRBV12-4 combines with J gene TRBJ2-7; D gene unclear. The CDR3 totals 14 residues. Trimming cost V 1 base and J 4 bases, with 11 bases left between them. CDR3 nucleotides: TGTGCCAGCAGTTTAGGCGCGGCCCTATACGAGCAGTACGTC. Amino acid sequence: CASSLGAALYEQYV.

This clonotype was detected only a few times. V and J are TRBV20-1 and TRBJ2-1, with TRBD1 matching over 8 bases. The CDR3 sequence is 15 residues long. Germline V gene lookup returns CDR1 DFQATT and CDR2 SNEGSKA (reference sequence). V shed 6 bases and J 9 bases; nucleotides not matched to a gene: 16. CDR3 protein: CSASFPPGGYGEQFF. The CDR3 DNA reads TGCAGTGCCAGCTTCCCGCCAGGGGGCTATGGTGAGCAGTTCTTC.

The chain recombines TRBV18 with TRBJ2-5; D might be TRBD2 (5 bases). The CDR3 extends over 17 amino acids. V lost 3 bases to trimming and J lost 2 bases, with 19 bases between them. CDR1 and CDR2 (germline): KGHSH, LQKENI. The DNA of the CDR3 is TGTGCCAGCTCACCTTTCTCCACCCCTAGCTCGCAAGAGACCCAGTACTTC. It yields the protein CASSPFSTPSSQETQYF.

This clonotype was counted only a few times. V gene TRBV7-9 combines with J gene TRBJ1-2; D remains unclear. There are 13 residues in the CDR3. CDR1 and CDR2 from the germline V gene are SEHNR and FQNEAQ (reference sequence). Trimming removed 2 bases from V and 7 bases from J, with 11 bases in between. The CDR3: CASSLQDVGGYTF. CDR3 coding DNA: TGTGCCAGCAGCTTACAGGACGTCGGTGGCTACACCTTC.

The rearrangement uses TRBV29-1 and TRBJ1-2; weak D call: TRBD1 (5 bases). Germline V CDR1 and CDR2: SQVTM, ANQGSEA. This CDR3 has 15 amino acids. V was shortened by 4 bases and J by 5 bases, with 20 bases between the two germline ends. Written as DNA, the CDR3 is TGCAGCGTTGGGTCGGGTCTCAGGGAACGTTATGGCTACACCTTC. Translation: CSVGSGLRERYGYTF.

The J gene is TRBJ1-1, the V gene TRBV5-4; D might be TRBD1 (6 bases). This CDR3 comprises 16 residues. Germline CDR1 is SGHNT and CDR2 is YYREEE (reference sequence). Trimming took off 5 bases at V and 0 bases at J, with 17 bases between the two ends. CDR3 loop: CASRERGASLNTEAFF. For the CDR3, the DNA is TGTGCCAGCAGGGAGCGGGGGGCGAGTTTGAACACTGAAGCTTTCTTT.

This clonotype was recorded a few times. A single base separates this from a much larger clone, so it may be a read error. The CDR3: CSDQREYNEQFF. The DNA of the CDR3 is TGCAGTGACCAGCGGGAATACAATGAGCAGTTCTTC. This chain links TRBV20-1 with TRBJ2-1; TRBD2 agrees at 7 bases. This CDR3 contains 12 residues. Losses at the gene ends were 7 bases for V and 4 bases for J; bases not matched to a gene: 4. Germline CDR1 DFQATT, CDR2 SNEGSKA (reference sequence).

This clonotype was detected a few times. This chain joins TRBV9 and TRBJ1-6, with D unclear. This CDR3 comprises 16 residues. Germline V lookup: CDR1 SGDLS, CDR2 YYNGEE. V lost 1 base and J 9 bases, leaving 17 bases between the germline ends. Written as DNA, the CDR3 is TGTGCCAGCAGCGTACGCGCAGTCTCGTCGGGTTCACCCCTCCACTTT. This sequence encodes CASSVRAVSSGSPLHF. Together with reference TRBV9 and TRBJ1-6, the CDR3 gives the full variable domain: DSGVTQTPKHLITATGQRVTLRCSPRSGDLSVYWYQQSLDQGLQFLIQYYNGEERAKGNILERFSAQQFPDLHSELNLSSLELGDSALYFCASSVRAVSSGSPLHFGNGTRLTVT.

This clonotype was seen many times. The CDR3 DNA sequence: TGCAGTGCTAGCGAGTCTAATAGCGGGGGGGCCTACGAGCAGTACGTC. It is translated as CSASESNSGGAYEQYV. The rearrangement links TRBV20-1 to TRBJ2-7; the match to TRBD2 covers 11 bases. The CDR3 length is 16 residues. J was trimmed by 2 bases and V by 3 bases; bases with no gene match: 9. In germline, CDR1 is DFQATT, CDR2 SNEGSKA (reference sequence).

The V and J genes are TRBV11-2 and TRBJ1-1, with D unclear. V lost 6 bases and J 12 bases, leaving 20 bases between the germline ends. CDR3 length: 13 residues. Germline assignment: CDR1 SGHAT and CDR2 FQNNGV. In nucleotides, the CDR3 is TGTGCCAGCAGAGCGTCGGGCACCCCGATCCCTTTCTTT. Residues: CASRASGTPIPFF.

In this sample, this clonotype turned up a few times. The chain uses TRBV7-2 and TRBJ2-7; TRBD1 matches at 7 bases. The CDR3 totals 13 residues. In germline, CDR1 is SGHTA, CDR2 FQGNSA. V lost 6 bases, J lost 7 bases, and 9 bases stayed unmatched. The CDR3 nucleotides are TGTGCCAGCAGTTCAGAGACAGGGCGGGAGCAGTACTTC. It translates to CASSSETGREQYF.

This sequence joins TRBV25-1 and TRBJ2-3, with TRBD2 matching 9 bases. V gave up 0 bases and J gave up 0 bases; unmatched junction bases: 7. The CDR3 covers 18 residues. Germline CDR1 and CDR2: MGHDK and SYGVNS. The CDR3 nucleotides are TGTGCCAGCAGTGAATATATTGGCGGGGGGGATAGCACAGATACGCAGTATTTT. Translating it yields CASSEYIGGGDSTDTQYF. Full variable domain (rest looked up from reference TRBV25-1 and TRBJ2-3): EADIYQTPRYLVIGTGKKITLECSQTMGHDKMYWYQQDPGMELHLIHYSYGVNSTEKGDLSSESTVSRIRTEHFPLTLESARPSHTSQYLCASSEYIGGGDSTDTQYFGPGTRLTVL.

The J gene is TRBJ2-3, the V gene TRBV7-2, with TRBD2 identical over 8 bases. CDR3 size: 14 residues. Germline-derived CDR1 and CDR2 are SGHTA and FQGNSA. V was clipped by 5 bases and J by 4 bases; unmatched bases: 5. The CDR3 nucleotides read TGTGCCAGCAGCCCGGGGGGGCTCGCAGATACGCAGTATTTT. It codes for CASSPGGLADTQYF.